Presented here are 17 T cell receptor beta chains from one specimen sequenced in a study of shared clonotypes between healthy human individuals. Libraries were prepared by immunoSEQ multiplex PCR; TCRdb keeps only in-frame clonotypes and omits some of them. Of about 490,000 clones listed, 76% are singletons. Material: PBMCs. Receptors were obtained from a woman between 40 and 55 years old in good health. Some clones in this sample may be carry-over from other donors' samples.

The V call is TRBV7-9, the J call TRBJ1-3; 7 bases map to TRBD1. Trimming removed 6 bases from V and 11 bases from J; junction bases left unmatched: 16. The CDR3 has 15 residues. CDR1 and CDR2 (germline): SEHNR, FQNEAQ (reference sequence). The CDR3: CASSSDRVFGNAIYF. The CDR3 DNA reads as TGTGCCAGCAGTTCTGACAGGGTCTTCGGGAACGCCATATATTTT.

As to this clone: A single base is all that separates this from a far larger clone, so a read error is likely. The CDR3 DNA reads TGTGCCAGCAGCTTGGGCCCAGGGAAGCTCTTC. This sequence encodes CASSLGPGKLF. The chain uses TRBV5-4 and TRBJ2-1; a weak D match, TRBD1 (5 bases). Germline V gene sequence: CDR1 SGHNT, CDR2 YYREEE (reference sequence). CDR3 length equals 11 residues.

The V and J genes are TRBV30 and TRBJ2-1; 8 nucleotides line up with TRBD2. Trimming took 5 bases from V and 7 from J; bases not matched to a gene: 13. CDR1 and CDR2 (germline): GTSNPN, SVGIG (reference sequence). This CDR3 region has 15 residues. CDR3 in amino acids: CAWEPWGSGTNEQFF. CDR3 DNA: TGTGCCTGGGAGCCCTGGGGTAGCGGGACGAATGAGCAGTTCTTC.

The chain couples TRBV6-1 to TRBJ1-1; D is ambiguous. Germline CDR1 is MNHNS and CDR2 is SASEGT. V was cut by 5 bases and J by 2 bases, with 12 bases left in between. The CDR3 sequence is 14 residues long. CDR3: CASSFRELNTEAFF. The CDR3 DNA reads TGTGCCAGCAGTTTCCGGGAGCTTAACACTGAAGCTTTCTTT.

This chain connects TRBV5-1 to TRBJ2-2, with 8 bases aligning to TRBD1. Germline V gives CDR1 SGHRS, CDR2 YFSETQ. Germline trimming cut 5 bases from V and 0 bases from J; bases unmatched to any gene: 9. The CDR3 contains 17 residues. The CDR3 here is CASSPAGQGPNTGELFF. The CDR3 DNA reads TGCGCCAGCAGTCCAGCAGGACAGGGACCGAACACCGGGGAGCTGTTTTTT.

The V call is TRBV6-4, the J call TRBJ2-1, with TRBD2 matching over 7 bases. The CDR3 loop spans 15 amino acids. Losses at the gene ends were 3 bases for V and 3 bases for J; bases not matched to a gene: 5. Germline CDR1 and CDR2: MRHNA and SNTAGT. For the CDR3, the DNA is TGTGCCAGCAGTGATATCCAGCGGGACTACAATGAGCAGTTCTTC. Its protein is CASSDIQRDYNEQFF.

This clone was picked up a small number of times. The chain is built from TRBV7-3 and TRBJ2-3; D may be TRBD2 (7 bases). The CDR3 spans 15 residues. From germline, CDR1 is SGHTA and CDR2 FQGTGA. The ends were cut back, 4 bases at V and 2 bases at J, with 13 bases in the middle. CDR3 sequence reads: CASSSLGGPTDTQYF. The CDR3 DNA follows: TGTGCCAGCAGCTCCCTCGGGGGGCCCACAGATACGCAGTATTTT.

In its sample, this clone was seen a few times. The chain recombines TRBV28 with TRBJ2-7, with TRBD1 as a possible D gene (5 bases). The CDR3 totals 14 residues. V shed 3 bases and J shed 0 bases, with 9 bases lying between them. The germline gives CDR1 MDHEN, CDR2 SYDVKM. DNA for the CDR3: TGTGCCAGCAGTTTCCCAGGGTCCTCCTACGAGCAGTACTTC. It codes for CASSFPGSSYEQYF.

V and J are TRBV11-3 and TRBJ1-2; 7 bases fit TRBD1. The CDR3 length is 14 residues. The V gene's germline CDR1 is SGHNT and CDR2 YENEEA. V was clipped by 5 bases and J by 7 bases; unmatched bases: 10. The DNA for the CDR3 is TGTGCCAGCAGCCGAACAGGGGAAGGATTTGGCTACACCTTC. Translating gives CASSRTGEGFGYTF.

V and J are TRBV6-5 and TRBJ1-2, with TRBD1 matching 8 bases. Trimming cost V 6 bases and J 2 bases; bases outside gene matches: 5. The V gene's germline CDR1 is MNHEY and CDR2 SVGAGI. The CDR3 loop spans 14 amino acids. The CDR3 is CASSRGQGNYGYTF. CDR3 nucleotide sequence: TGTGCCAGCAGCCGCGGACAGGGAAACTATGGCTACACCTTC.

V and J are TRBV9 and TRBJ2-1; a possible D gene is TRBD1 (5 bases). The CDR3 totals 16 residues. The germline CDR1 and CDR2 sequences are SGDLS and YYNGEE. The V end was cut by 2 bases, the J end by 0 bases, with 12 bases between. The CDR3, as DNA: TGTGCCAGCAGCGTTAGCTGGCAGGGCTCCTACAATGAGCAGTTCTTC. It encodes CASSVSWQGSYNEQFF. Combining the CDR3 with reference TRBV9 and TRBJ2-1 gives the whole variable domain DSGVTQTPKHLITATGQRVTLRCSPRSGDLSVYWYQQSLDQGLQFLIQYYNGEERAKGNILERFSAQQFPDLHSELNLSSLELGDSALYFCASSVSWQGSYNEQFFGPGTRLTVL.

A few counts support this clone. The chain employs TRBV5-1 and TRBJ1-1; perhaps TRBD1 as D (5 bases). Trimming removed 4 bases at V and 5 bases at J, with 27 bases between. The CDR3 contains 18 residues. Germline CDR1 reads SGHRS; CDR2 reads YFSETQ. CDR3 in amino acids: CASSLPRAGRSVLTEAFF. The CDR3, as DNA: TGCGCCAGCAGCCTACCCCGGGCAGGGAGGTCCGTATTAACTGAAGCTTTCTTT. Supplemented by reference TRBV5-1 and TRBJ1-1, the full variable domain reads KAGVTQTPRYLIKTRGQQVTLSCSPISGHRSVSWYQQTPGQGLQFLFEYFSETQRNKGNFPGRFSGRQFSNSRSEMNVSTLELGDSALYLCASSLPRAGRSVLTEAFFGQGTRLTVV.

This rearrangement joins TRBV28 to TRBJ2-2; 7 nucleotides agree with TRBD2. The V gene's germline CDR1 is MDHEN and CDR2 SYDVKM. The V gene end was trimmed by 6 bases and the J gene end by 1 base; junction bases not matched to a gene: 8. This CDR3 comprises 16 residues. The CDR3 is CASRPAGTKNTGELFF. CDR3 DNA: TGTGCCAGCAGGCCTGCCGGGACTAAGAACACCGGGGAGCTGTTTTTT.

The chain recombines TRBV4-3 with TRBJ2-1; 7 bases are a match to TRBD2. This CDR3 has 15 amino acids. Germline V lookup: CDR1 LGHNA, CDR2 YSLEER. With V trimmed by 1 base and J by 6 bases, 6 bases remained unmatched. CDR3 protein: CASSQVGGGSNEQFF. The DNA of the CDR3 is TGCGCCAGCAGCCAAGTTGGGGGAGGGAGCAATGAGCAGTTCTTC.

The genes are TRBV30 and TRBJ1-5, with D possibly being TRBD1 (5 bases). In germline, CDR1 is GTSNPN, CDR2 SVGIG (reference sequence). V lost 1 base to trimming and J lost 0 bases, with 16 bases between them. CDR3 length: 17 amino acids. CDR3 region: CAWSGAGASGSNQPQHF. The CDR3 bases are TGTGCCTGGAGTGGGGCCGGGGCGTCGGGTAGCAATCAGCCCCAGCATTTT.

The chain has TRBV4-2 and TRBJ1-5, with D possibly being TRBD1 (6 bases). The CDR3 length is 18 residues. V lost 0 bases to trimming and J lost 0 bases, with 15 bases between them. Per germline, CDR1 LGHNA and CDR2 YNFKEQ. The CDR3 DNA reads as TGTGCCAGCAGCCAAGATCGTCCGGGGGGCTATAGCAATCAGCCCCAGCATTTT. It is translated as CASSQDRPGGYSNQPQHF.

This rearrangement joins TRBV7-8 to TRBJ2-1; tentative D call: TRBD2 (7 bases). This CDR3 is built from 15 residues. From germline, CDR1 is SGHVS and CDR2 FQNEAQ. Trimming shortened V by 0 bases and J by 9 bases, and 15 bases separated the two germline ends. The chain's CDR3 is CASSLARGRGSEQFF. The DNA for the CDR3 is TGTGCCAGCAGCTTAGCGCGAGGGAGGGGGAGTGAGCAGTTCTTC.